The rows below give T cell receptor beta chains drawn from one sample of a study of blood T cell repertoires in COVID-19. Measured with immunoSEQ multiplex PCR; TCRdb has only the in-frame clones, and not every one. The sample includes approximately 160,000 clones, 80% to 90% of them seen just once. Sequencing input: peripheral blood. The receptors derive from a woman between 65 and 79 years old with acute or convalescent COVID-19. CDR3s include the opening cysteine and the closing phenylalanine or tryptophan. A D gene is named only where the DNA matches it firmly. Only some rows state a clone size, as once, few, many or a class for expanded clones.

v_call: TRBV7-2
clone_size: .
d_call: TRBD2
j_call: TRBJ2-1
cdr3_length: 16
cdr3_nt: TGTGCCAGCAGCTTATTAGGAGCGGGAGCTAACAATGAGCAGTTCTTC
cdr3_aa: CASSLLGAGANNEQFF

v_call: TRBV14
clone_size: .
d_call: TRBD1
j_call: TRBJ1-4
cdr3_length: 16
cdr3_nt: TGTGCCAGCAGCCAAGTAAGGACAGGGCCTAATGAAAAACTGTTTTTT
cdr3_aa: CASSQVRTGPNEKLFF

v_call: TRBV4-2
clone_size: .
d_call: .
j_call: TRBJ2-7
cdr3_length: 13
cdr3_nt: TGTGCCAGCAGCCAAGATGACAGCTACGAGCAGTACTTC
cdr3_aa: CASSQDDSYEQYF

v_call: TRBV4-3
clone_size: .
d_call: TRBD1
j_call: TRBJ2-1
cdr3_length: 16
cdr3_nt: TGCGCCAGCAGCCAAGATCTGACAGGGACCAACAATGAGCAGTTCTTC
cdr3_aa: CASSQDLTGTNNEQFF

v_call: TRBV19
clone_size: .
d_call: .
j_call: TRBJ2-1
cdr3_length: 15
cdr3_nt: TGTGCCAGTAGCCCCAGGGAACTCTCCTACAATGAGCAGTTCTTC
cdr3_aa: CASSPRELSYNEQFF

v_call: TRBV19
clone_size: .
d_call: .
j_call: TRBJ1-5
cdr3_length: 15
cdr3_nt: TGTGCCAGTAGTATTCGGACAGCCAGCAATCAGCCCCAGCATTTT
cdr3_aa: CASSIRTASNQPQHF

v_call: TRBV7-8
clone_size: .
d_call: .
j_call: TRBJ2-3
cdr3_length: 14
cdr3_nt: TGTGCCAGCAGCGATGGTTACTTCACAGATACGCAGTATTTT
cdr3_aa: CASSDGYFTDTQYF

v_call: TRBV9
clone_size: .
d_call: TRBD1
j_call: TRBJ2-1
cdr3_length: 15
cdr3_nt: TGTGCCAGCAGCATCACAGGGGGCTTGTACAATGAGCAGTTCTTC
cdr3_aa: CASSITGGLYNEQFF

v_call: TRBV29-1
clone_size: few
d_call: .
j_call: TRBJ2-7
cdr3_length: 13
cdr3_nt: TGCAGCGTTCGGGGGAGAGGCTCCTACGAGCAGTACTTC
cdr3_aa: CSVRGRGSYEQYF

v_call: TRBV23-1
clone_size: .
d_call: TRBD1
j_call: TRBJ2-2
cdr3_length: 16
cdr3_nt: TGCGCCAGCAGTCAATGGGGACAGGGAATCACCGGGGAGCTGTTTTTT
cdr3_aa: CASSQWGQGITGELFF

v_call: TRBV6-5
clone_size: few
d_call: .
j_call: TRBJ1-1
cdr3_length: 15
cdr3_nt: TGTGCCAGCAGCTCACCTCGGACAGCGAACACTGAAGCTTTCTTT
cdr3_aa: CASSSPRTANTEAFF

v_call: TRBV5-1
clone_size: .
d_call: .
j_call: TRBJ1-6
cdr3_length: 15
cdr3_nt: TGCGCCAGCAGCTTGGAACAGATAGATAATTCACCCCTCCACTTT
cdr3_aa: CASSLEQIDNSPLHF

v_call: TRBV4-3
clone_size: .
d_call: .
j_call: TRBJ2-1
cdr3_length: 16
cdr3_nt: TGCGCCAGCAGCCAAGTTGTCAGCGGAACCTACAATGAGCAGTTCTTC
cdr3_aa: CASSQVVSGTYNEQFF

v_call: TRBV19
clone_size: .
d_call: TRBD2
j_call: TRBJ2-1
cdr3_length: 17
cdr3_nt: TGTGCCAGAACCGAGAGGGTTCCGGGAGGGCCTGGCAATGAGCAGTTCTTC
cdr3_aa: CARTERVPGGPGNEQFF

v_call: TRBV19
clone_size: .
d_call: .
j_call: TRBJ2-7
cdr3_length: 15
cdr3_nt: TGTGCCAGTAGTGTCAATCGGGACACTTTCTACGAGCAGTACTTC
cdr3_aa: CASSVNRDTFYEQYF

v_call: TRBV27
clone_size: .
d_call: .
j_call: TRBJ2-3
cdr3_length: 13
cdr3_nt: TGTGCCAGCAGTTTAGCACGGGGAGATACGCAGTATTTT
cdr3_aa: CASSLARGDTQYF

v_call: TRBV2
clone_size: .
d_call: TRBD1
j_call: TRBJ1-1
cdr3_length: 14
cdr3_nt: TGTGCCAGCAGTAGAGACAGGGTGGGAACTGAAGCTTTCTTT
cdr3_aa: CASSRDRVGTEAFF

v_call: TRBV7-2
clone_size: .
d_call: .
j_call: TRBJ1-1
cdr3_length: 14
cdr3_nt: TGTGCCAGCAGCCGCGACCGAGTTCGGGCTGAAGCTTTCTTT
cdr3_aa: CASSRDRVRAEAFF

v_call: TRBV5-1
clone_size: .
d_call: TRBD2
j_call: TRBJ2-1
cdr3_length: 15
cdr3_nt: TGCGCCAGCAGCGGGACTAGCGGGGGGTGGAATGAGCAGTTCTTC
cdr3_aa: CASSGTSGGWNEQFF

v_call: TRBV29-1
clone_size: .
d_call: TRBD1
j_call: TRBJ1-2
cdr3_length: 12
cdr3_nt: TGCAGCGTGGGACAGGGGGACTATGGCTACACCTTC
cdr3_aa: CSVGQGDYGYTF

v_call: TRBV15
clone_size: .
d_call: TRBD2
j_call: TRBJ2-3
cdr3_length: 13
cdr3_nt: TGTGCCACGGGCGGCGGGAGAGGAGATACGCAGTATTTT
cdr3_aa: CATGGGRGDTQYF

v_call: TRBV28
clone_size: .
d_call: .
j_call: TRBJ2-7
cdr3_length: 12
cdr3_nt: TGTGCCAGCAGCCCGACAAAGTACGAGCAGTACTTC
cdr3_aa: CASSPTKYEQYF

v_call: TRBV6-2/TRBV6-3
clone_size: .
d_call: .
j_call: TRBJ2-1
cdr3_length: 15
cdr3_nt: TGTGCCAGCAGTTACTTCGCTACTTCCTACAATGAGCAGTTCTTC
cdr3_aa: CASSYFATSYNEQFF

v_call: TRBV6-5
clone_size: .
d_call: .
j_call: TRBJ2-1
cdr3_length: 15
cdr3_nt: TGTGCCAGCAGCCTCAGGGTCGGGTCCTACAATGAGCAGTTCTTC
cdr3_aa: CASSLRVGSYNEQFF

v_call: TRBV28
clone_size: .
d_call: .
j_call: TRBJ1-5
cdr3_length: 14
cdr3_nt: TGTGCCAGCAGCTCCCCCCTTAACAATCAGCCCCAGCATTTT
cdr3_aa: CASSSPLNNQPQHF

v_call: TRBV5-1
clone_size: .
d_call: TRBD2
j_call: TRBJ2-3
cdr3_length: 15
cdr3_nt: TGCGCCAGCAGCTACAAGACTAGCGGGTTGGATACGCAGTATTTT
cdr3_aa: CASSYKTSGLDTQYF

v_call: TRBV30
clone_size: .
d_call: TRBD1
j_call: TRBJ1-1
cdr3_length: 14
cdr3_nt: TGTGCCTGGAGTACAGGGGGCGCCAAGATGACGACTTTCTTT
cdr3_aa: CAWSTGGAKMTTFF

v_call: TRBV7-9
clone_size: .
d_call: .
j_call: TRBJ2-7
cdr3_length: 13
cdr3_nt: TGTGCCAGCAGCCCCTACGTGGCCTACGAGCAGTACTTC
cdr3_aa: CASSPYVAYEQYF

v_call: TRBV13
clone_size: .
d_call: TRBD2
j_call: TRBJ2-7
cdr3_length: 17
cdr3_nt: TGTGCCAGCAGCTTAGGGGTGACTAGCGGGGCATCCTACGAGCAGTACTTC
cdr3_aa: CASSLGVTSGASYEQYF

v_call: TRBV18
clone_size: once
d_call: TRBD1
j_call: TRBJ2-4
cdr3_length: 16
cdr3_nt: TGTGCCAGCTCACCGGGCTGGGGGACAGGGACAAACATTCAGTACTTC
cdr3_aa: CASSPGWGTGTNIQYF

v_call: TRBV28
clone_size: .
d_call: .
j_call: TRBJ1-3
cdr3_length: 16
cdr3_nt: TGTGCCAGCAGCCGAGAACGACGGTCCGGGGGGAACACCATATATTTT
cdr3_aa: CASSRERRSGGNTIYF

v_call: TRBV28
clone_size: .
d_call: TRBD1
j_call: TRBJ2-1
cdr3_length: 15
cdr3_nt: TGTGCCAGCAGCCAGGACAGGGGGCGGTACAATGAGCAGTTCTTC
cdr3_aa: CASSQDRGRYNEQFF

v_call: TRBV6-6
clone_size: .
d_call: .
j_call: TRBJ1-4
cdr3_length: 15
cdr3_nt: TGTGCCAGCAGTCTCCCCGCCGGGGCTAATGAAAAACTGTTTTTT
cdr3_aa: CASSLPAGANEKLFF

v_call: TRBV27
clone_size: .
d_call: TRBD1
j_call: TRBJ1-2
cdr3_length: 16
cdr3_nt: TGTGCCAGCAGTTTCGGGACAGGGGGCGTAGGCTATGGCTACACCTTC
cdr3_aa: CASSFGTGGVGYGYTF

v_call: TRBV5-6
clone_size: .
d_call: .
j_call: TRBJ1-2
cdr3_length: 13
cdr3_nt: TGTGCCAGCAGCTTGGACAGGGCTACTGGCTACACCTTC
cdr3_aa: CASSLDRATGYTF

v_call: TRBV12-3/TRBV12-4
clone_size: .
d_call: .
j_call: TRBJ1-6
cdr3_length: 13
cdr3_nt: TGTGCCAGCACAATAAATCCAGGTTTTCCCCTCCACTTT
cdr3_aa: CASTINPGFPLHF

v_call: TRBV6-1
clone_size: .
d_call: TRBD2
j_call: TRBJ2-1
cdr3_length: 14
cdr3_nt: TGTGCCAGCAGTGAGAGGGGAGGGTACAGGGAGCAGTTCTTC
cdr3_aa: CASSERGGYREQFF

v_call: TRBV7-9
clone_size: .
d_call: .
j_call: TRBJ2-1
cdr3_length: 12
cdr3_nt: TGTGCCAGCAGCTTAGGGAGCGATGAGCAGTTCTTC
cdr3_aa: CASSLGSDEQFF

v_call: TRBV7-2
clone_size: .
d_call: .
j_call: TRBJ1-2
cdr3_length: 14
cdr3_nt: TGTGCCAGCAGCTCTCAGGGTTTTGCGTATGGCTACACCTTC
cdr3_aa: CASSSQGFAYGYTF

v_call: TRBV3-1/TRBV3-2
clone_size: .
d_call: TRBD1
j_call: TRBJ1-1
cdr3_length: 13
cdr3_nt: TGTGCCAGCAGCCCCCGACAGGGAACTGAAGCTTTCTTT
cdr3_aa: CASSPRQGTEAFF

v_call: TRBV27
clone_size: .
d_call: TRBD1
j_call: TRBJ1-3
cdr3_length: 15
cdr3_nt: TGTGCCAGCAGTTCCCAGGGGGTCTCTGGAAACACCATATATTTT
cdr3_aa: CASSSQGVSGNTIYF

v_call: TRBV6-1
clone_size: .
d_call: .
j_call: TRBJ2-5
cdr3_length: 15
cdr3_nt: TGTGCCAGCAGTGAACTTTGGGGAGATCCAGAGACCCAGTACTTC
cdr3_aa: CASSELWGDPETQYF

v_call: TRBV6-1
clone_size: .
d_call: TRBD1
j_call: TRBJ2-2
cdr3_length: 16
cdr3_nt: TGTGCCAGCAGTGAATCGGACAGGGGGGCGGCCGGGGAGCTGTTTTTT
cdr3_aa: CASSESDRGAAGELFF

v_call: TRBV25-1
clone_size: .
d_call: .
j_call: TRBJ2-7
cdr3_length: 13
cdr3_nt: TGTGCCACCCGCGAGGCTGGATCTTACGAGCAGTACTTC
cdr3_aa: CATREAGSYEQYF

v_call: TRBV7-2
clone_size: once
d_call: .
j_call: TRBJ1-2
cdr3_length: 14
cdr3_nt: TGTGCCAGCAGCCCAAATACAGGCAACTATGGCTACACCTTC
cdr3_aa: CASSPNTGNYGYTF

v_call: TRBV19
clone_size: .
d_call: .
j_call: TRBJ1-6
cdr3_length: 14
cdr3_nt: TGTGCCAGTAGTAACCAGGGTGTACGTTCACCCCTCCACTTT
cdr3_aa: CASSNQGVRSPLHF

v_call: TRBV28
clone_size: .
d_call: .
j_call: TRBJ2-7
cdr3_length: 13
cdr3_nt: TGTGCCAGCAAGGGAGCCCCCACCTACGAGCAGTACTTC
cdr3_aa: CASKGAPTYEQYF

v_call: TRBV5-1
clone_size: .
d_call: TRBD1
j_call: TRBJ1-2
cdr3_length: 16
cdr3_nt: TGCGCCAGCAGCTTGAAATTGTCAGGGGGCGCGGCTGGCTACACCTTC
cdr3_aa: CASSLKLSGGAAGYTF

v_call: TRBV27
clone_size: .
d_call: TRBD1
j_call: TRBJ2-7
cdr3_length: 14
cdr3_nt: TGTGCCAGCAGTTTAAGCGGACAGGTATACGAGCAGTACTTC
cdr3_aa: CASSLSGQVYEQYF

v_call: TRBV7-2
clone_size: .
d_call: TRBD1
j_call: TRBJ1-1
cdr3_length: 14
cdr3_nt: TGTGCCAGCAGCTTAGGGACAGGTTTCACTGAAGCTTTCTTT
cdr3_aa: CASSLGTGFTEAFF

v_call: TRBV7-9
clone_size: .
d_call: TRBD1
j_call: TRBJ2-7
cdr3_length: 16
cdr3_nt: TGTGCCAGCAGCTCTAGACAGGGAAGAGGGTCCTACGAGCAGTACTTC
cdr3_aa: CASSSRQGRGSYEQYF

v_call: TRBV6-5
clone_size: once
d_call: .
j_call: TRBJ1-2
cdr3_length: 14
cdr3_nt: TGTGCCAGCAGCCCGACAGCCTCTAACTATGGCTACACCTTC
cdr3_aa: CASSPTASNYGYTF

v_call: TRBV3-1/TRBV3-2
clone_size: once
d_call: .
j_call: TRBJ1-6
cdr3_length: 14
cdr3_nt: TGTGCCAGCAGCCAAGAGCGGGGGTACTCACCCCTCCACTTT
cdr3_aa: CASSQERGYSPLHF

v_call: TRBV7-9
clone_size: .
d_call: .
j_call: TRBJ2-7
cdr3_length: 14
cdr3_nt: TGTGCCAGCAGTTCTGGGGGGTCCTCCTACGAGCAGTACTTC
cdr3_aa: CASSSGGSSYEQYF

v_call: TRBV10-2
clone_size: .
d_call: .
j_call: TRBJ1-2
cdr3_length: 14
cdr3_nt: TGCGCCAGCAGAGACTCCCAGTTGCTGTATGGCTACACCTTC
cdr3_aa: CASRDSQLLYGYTF

v_call: TRBV6-5
clone_size: .
d_call: TRBD2
j_call: TRBJ2-5
cdr3_length: 15
cdr3_nt: TGTGCCAGCAGTTCTAGCGGGAGTTCACAAGAGACCCAGTACTTC
cdr3_aa: CASSSSGSSQETQYF

v_call: TRBV4-2
clone_size: .
d_call: TRBD2
j_call: TRBJ2-2
cdr3_length: 15
cdr3_nt: TGTGCCAGCACCGCGGGGGGGAGTGGCTCCGGGGAGCTGTTTTTT
cdr3_aa: CASTAGGSGSGELFF